These T cell receptor beta chains were read from a single sample in a study of control samples from healthy donors and cancer patients. TCRdb's table, derived via immunoSEQ multiplex PCR, lists solely in-frame clones and lacks some. Of approximately 71,000 clones in the sample, approximately 89% are singletons; the top ten hold around a fifth. Sample: PBMCs. These receptors were obtained from a man in his 60s with lung cancer. Each CDR3 is given with its conserved first and last residue. Each record gives: J gene, clone size, V gene, D gene, CDR3 DNA, CDR3 protein. The D gene is left open where the match is weak. Size values are once, few and many counts, or a class for expanded clones, and some rows have none.

j_gene: TRBJ2-4; abundance: .; v_gene: TRBV30; d_gene: .; CDR3nt: TGTGCCTGGACAATCCGGGCCTCCACGGGCAAAAACATTCAGTACTTC; CDR3aa: CAWTIRASTGKNIQYF
j_gene: TRBJ1-1; abundance: once; v_gene: TRBV5-1; d_gene: .; CDR3nt: TGCGCCAGCAGCTTGGAACGGACAGACACTGAAGCTTTCTTT; CDR3aa: CASSLERTDTEAFF
j_gene: TRBJ2-2; abundance: .; v_gene: TRBV5-1; d_gene: TRBD2; CDR3nt: TGCGCCAGCAGCTTAAGCGGGACCACCACCGGGGAGCTGTTTTTT; CDR3aa: CASSLSGTTTGELFF
j_gene: TRBJ1-3; abundance: .; v_gene: TRBV19; d_gene: .; CDR3nt: TGTGCCAGTAGTATAGACGGCAGCTCTGGAAACACCATATATTTT; CDR3aa: CASSIDGSSGNTIYF
j_gene: TRBJ2-5; abundance: .; v_gene: TRBV6-2/TRBV6-3; d_gene: .; CDR3nt: TGTGCCAGCAGTTACGATTGGATACAAGAGACCCAGTACTTC; CDR3aa: CASSYDWIQETQYF
j_gene: TRBJ1-1; abundance: .; v_gene: TRBV6-5; d_gene: TRBD1; CDR3nt: TGTGCCAGCACCATGACAGGGCCTCCGAACACTGAAGCTTTCTTT; CDR3aa: CASTMTGPPNTEAFF
j_gene: TRBJ1-3; abundance: .; v_gene: TRBV5-5; d_gene: .; CDR3nt: TGTGCCAGCAGCTCAGTTACAGGATACTCTGGAAACACCATATATTTT; CDR3aa: CASSSVTGYSGNTIYF
j_gene: TRBJ1-1; abundance: once; v_gene: TRBV9; d_gene: .; CDR3nt: TGTGCCAGCAGCGTATCTGGGGGTTACACTGAAGCTTTCTTT; CDR3aa: CASSVSGGYTEAFF
j_gene: TRBJ1-2; abundance: .; v_gene: TRBV29-1; d_gene: TRBD1; CDR3nt: TGCAGCACCACTAGGGACAGTCCTGGCTACACCTTC; CDR3aa: CSTTRDSPGYTF
j_gene: TRBJ1-2; abundance: .; v_gene: TRBV10-3; d_gene: TRBD1; CDR3nt: TGTGCCATCAGTGAGGACAGGGGCTATGGCTACACCTTC; CDR3aa: CAISEDRGYGYTF
j_gene: TRBJ2-7; abundance: .; v_gene: TRBV10-3; d_gene: .; CDR3nt: TGTGCCATCAGTGAGTCTGCAGTTCCCTACGAGCAGTACTTC; CDR3aa: CAISESAVPYEQYF
j_gene: TRBJ2-1; abundance: .; v_gene: TRBV9; d_gene: .; CDR3nt: TGTGCCAGCAGCTCAGATATTGGGGACTCCTACAATGAGCAGTTCTTC; CDR3aa: CASSSDIGDSYNEQFF
j_gene: TRBJ1-5; abundance: .; v_gene: TRBV10-1; d_gene: TRBD1; CDR3nt: TGCGCCAGCAGTACCGGGACAGGGACGCCTTCCGGCAATCAGCCCCAGCATTTT; CDR3aa: CASSTGTGTPSGNQPQHF
j_gene: TRBJ1-5; abundance: .; v_gene: TRBV27; d_gene: .; CDR3nt: TGTGCCAGCAGTTTATCGAGTCGACAGCCCCAGCATTTT; CDR3aa: CASSLSSRQPQHF
j_gene: TRBJ2-3; abundance: .; v_gene: TRBV24-1; d_gene: .; CDR3nt: TGTGCCACCAGTGATTTGAAGGGGGATAGCACAGATACGCAGTATTTT; CDR3aa: CATSDLKGDSTDTQYF
j_gene: TRBJ2-3; abundance: .; v_gene: TRBV10-1; d_gene: TRBD1; CDR3nt: TGCGCCAGCAGTGAGAGCCCAGGGGGTATAGGTACGCAGTATTTT; CDR3aa: CASSESPGGIGTQYF
j_gene: TRBJ1-2; abundance: .; v_gene: TRBV5-1; d_gene: .; CDR3nt: TGCGCCAGCAGCTTGGGGTTTGCGGGCGCGGCTGGCTACACCTTC; CDR3aa: CASSLGFAGAAGYTF
j_gene: TRBJ2-5; abundance: .; v_gene: TRBV10-2; d_gene: .; CDR3nt: TGCGCCAGCAGTGTACTTGGCGGGTCGGAGACCCAGTACTTC; CDR3aa: CASSVLGGSETQYF
j_gene: TRBJ2-2; abundance: .; v_gene: TRBV11-2; d_gene: TRBD2; CDR3nt: TGTGCCAGCAGCTTAGTGGGGGGGAGGCCGACCGGGGAGCTGTTTTTT; CDR3aa: CASSLVGGRPTGELFF
j_gene: TRBJ1-5; abundance: .; v_gene: TRBV7-9; d_gene: TRBD1; CDR3nt: TGTGCCAGCAGCCCGGGACAGCAAAGCAATCAGCCCCAGCATTTT; CDR3aa: CASSPGQQSNQPQHF
j_gene: TRBJ2-2; abundance: .; v_gene: TRBV7-2; d_gene: .; CDR3nt: TGTGCCAGCAGCTTAGATGCGGTTAACACCGGGGAGCTGTTTTTT; CDR3aa: CASSLDAVNTGELFF
j_gene: TRBJ2-6; abundance: .; v_gene: TRBV5-6; d_gene: .; CDR3nt: TGTGCCAGCAGCCGGACCGTTATTTCTGGGGCCAACGTCCTGACTTTC; CDR3aa: CASSRTVISGANVLTF
j_gene: TRBJ1-4; abundance: once; v_gene: TRBV14; d_gene: .; CDR3nt: TGTGCCAGCAGCCAAGATGTAGCCGGCGAAAAACTGTTTTTT; CDR3aa: CASSQDVAGEKLFF
j_gene: TRBJ1-1; abundance: once; v_gene: TRBV10-3; d_gene: .; CDR3nt: TGTGCCACCCGTTTGAGTTCTGAGGGAACTGAAGCTTTCTTT; CDR3aa: CATRLSSEGTEAFF
j_gene: TRBJ1-5; abundance: few; v_gene: TRBV6-5; d_gene: .; CDR3nt: TGTGCCAGCAGGACAGATAGCAATCAGCCCCAGCATTTT; CDR3aa: CASRTDSNQPQHF
j_gene: TRBJ1-5; abundance: .; v_gene: TRBV7-2; d_gene: TRBD1; CDR3nt: TGTGCCAGCAGCTCCAGGACAGGGTCAAATCAGCCCCAGCATTTT; CDR3aa: CASSSRTGSNQPQHF
j_gene: TRBJ2-2; abundance: .; v_gene: TRBV5-1; d_gene: TRBD1; CDR3nt: TGCGCCAGCAGCTTGGCGGCCTTTACAGGGGATACCGGGGAGCTGTTTTTT; CDR3aa: CASSLAAFTGDTGELFF
j_gene: TRBJ2-5; abundance: .; v_gene: TRBV5-1; d_gene: TRBD2; CDR3nt: TGCGCCAGCGCCGTGGCTAGCGGGGGTACGATAAAGACCCAGTACTTC; CDR3aa: CASAVASGGTIKTQYF
j_gene: TRBJ2-7; abundance: .; v_gene: TRBV10-3; d_gene: .; CDR3nt: TGTGCCATCAGTCCGGACAGTACCTACGAGCAGTACTTC; CDR3aa: CAISPDSTYEQYF
j_gene: TRBJ2-1; abundance: .; v_gene: TRBV7-2; d_gene: TRBD2; CDR3nt: TGTGCCAGCAGCCCGAGGACTAGCGAGTTATACAATGAGCAGTTCTTC; CDR3aa: CASSPRTSELYNEQFF
j_gene: TRBJ2-7; abundance: .; v_gene: TRBV9; d_gene: TRBD1; CDR3nt: TGTGCCAGCAGCGAGGGGACAGGGGAGTTCTACGAGCAGTACTTC; CDR3aa: CASSEGTGEFYEQYF
j_gene: TRBJ1-2; abundance: .; v_gene: TRBV6-1; d_gene: TRBD1; CDR3nt: TGTGCCAGCAGTGACGGGACAGTCCTTCTGAAGGGCTACACCTTC; CDR3aa: CASSDGTVLLKGYTF
j_gene: TRBJ1-1; abundance: .; v_gene: TRBV10-2; d_gene: .; CDR3nt: TGCGCCAGCAGGGGGGACGTAGATGAAGCTTTCTTT; CDR3aa: CASRGDVDEAFF
j_gene: TRBJ2-5; abundance: once; v_gene: TRBV5-6; d_gene: .; CDR3nt: TGTGCCAGCAGCGAGAGACGTCGTGCAGGGGAGACCCAGTACTTC; CDR3aa: CASSERRRAGETQYF
j_gene: TRBJ1-1; abundance: .; v_gene: TRBV5-1; d_gene: .; CDR3nt: TGCGCCAGCAGCTGGAACCGCGGGGAAGCTTTCTTT; CDR3aa: CASSWNRGEAFF
j_gene: TRBJ1-4; abundance: .; v_gene: TRBV5-1; d_gene: .; CDR3nt: TGCGCCAGCAGCTTGGGACAGGAATTTGAAAAACTGTTTTTT; CDR3aa: CASSLGQEFEKLFF
j_gene: TRBJ1-4; abundance: .; v_gene: TRBV5-1; d_gene: .; CDR3nt: TGCGCCAGCAGGGGAGGAGGGGAAAAACTGTTTTTT; CDR3aa: CASRGGGEKLFF
j_gene: TRBJ2-1; abundance: once; v_gene: TRBV3-1/TRBV3-2; d_gene: .; CDR3nt: TGTGCCAGCAGGGGGTACAATGAGCAGTTCTTC; CDR3aa: CASRGYNEQFF
j_gene: TRBJ1-5; abundance: once; v_gene: TRBV19; d_gene: .; CDR3nt: TGTGCCAGTAGTATGGGGAGGGACCAGCCCCAGCATTTT; CDR3aa: CASSMGRDQPQHF
j_gene: TRBJ2-1; abundance: .; v_gene: TRBV10-1; d_gene: .; CDR3nt: TGCGCCAGCAGTGAGTCGAGTCAGGGAAACAATGAGCAGTTCTTC; CDR3aa: CASSESSQGNNEQFF
j_gene: TRBJ2-2; abundance: .; v_gene: TRBV4-1; d_gene: .; CDR3nt: TGCGCCAGCAGCCCTGTGGGTTTTGACACCGGGGAGCTGTTTTTT; CDR3aa: CASSPVGFDTGELFF
j_gene: TRBJ1-4; abundance: .; v_gene: TRBV21-1; d_gene: .; CDR3nt: TGTGCCAGCAGCCCGGCGGGAGACAGGTACCTCCTTGCAACTAATGAAAAACTGTTTTTT; CDR3aa: CASSPAGDRYLLATNEKLFF
j_gene: TRBJ2-3; abundance: .; v_gene: TRBV4-2; d_gene: .; CDR3nt: TGTGCCAGCAGCCAAAAGGGGGGGACTAGCACAGATACGCAGTATTTT; CDR3aa: CASSQKGGTSTDTQYF
j_gene: TRBJ2-7; abundance: .; v_gene: TRBV10-1; d_gene: TRBD1; CDR3nt: TGCGCCAGCAGTGATTACGGGACAGGGGACTCCTACGAGCAGTACTTC; CDR3aa: CASSDYGTGDSYEQYF
j_gene: TRBJ1-4; abundance: once; v_gene: TRBV5-4; d_gene: .; CDR3nt: TGTGCCAGCAGCGTAATTGGGGAGGGATCAACTAATGAAAAACTGTTTTTT; CDR3aa: CASSVIGEGSTNEKLFF
j_gene: TRBJ2-1; abundance: .; v_gene: TRBV7-6; d_gene: TRBD2; CDR3nt: TGTGCCAGCAGCCCCCAGCGGGACGAGGCCTCGGAAATATACAATGAGCAGTTCTTC; CDR3aa: CASSPQRDEASEIYNEQFF
j_gene: TRBJ1-4; abundance: .; v_gene: TRBV7-9; d_gene: TRBD1; CDR3nt: TGTGCCAGCAGCCGCACCCCCGGCGGGACAGGGGACGAAAAACTGTTTTTT; CDR3aa: CASSRTPGGTGDEKLFF
j_gene: TRBJ1-5; abundance: .; v_gene: TRBV5-6; d_gene: TRBD1; CDR3nt: TGTGCCAGCAGCTGGTGGGACAGGAAATCCTATCAGCCCCAGCATTTT; CDR3aa: CASSWWDRKSYQPQHF
j_gene: TRBJ2-7; abundance: .; v_gene: TRBV6-5; d_gene: .; CDR3nt: TGTGCCAGCAGACAAACAGGGAGCTCCTACGAGCAGTACTTC; CDR3aa: CASRQTGSSYEQYF
j_gene: TRBJ1-3; abundance: .; v_gene: TRBV11-2; d_gene: .; CDR3nt: TGTGCCAGCAGCGTCCAGATGAAGGGAAACACCATATATTTT; CDR3aa: CASSVQMKGNTIYF
j_gene: TRBJ2-4; abundance: few; v_gene: TRBV29-1; d_gene: .; CDR3nt: TGCAGCGTTGGGGGGGACACCCAGGGAAACATTCAGTACTTC; CDR3aa: CSVGGDTQGNIQYF
j_gene: TRBJ1-3; abundance: few; v_gene: TRBV7-6; d_gene: .; CDR3nt: TGTGCCAGCAGCTTAGCGGCGGGTGTTGGAAACACCATATATTTT; CDR3aa: CASSLAAGVGNTIYF
j_gene: TRBJ1-3; abundance: .; v_gene: TRBV4-1; d_gene: .; CDR3nt: TGCGCCAGCAGCCAAGTTTCGGGGCAGGGAGGACACACCATATATTTT; CDR3aa: CASSQVSGQGGHTIYF